Listed below are T cell receptor beta chains from one sample, sequenced in a study of blood T cells in healthy people across ages. In TCRdb, the 5' RACE reads were re-called with MiXCR into one record per CDR3 protein. The table shows 1.5 million to 2 million distinct CDR3 sequences, with 49% occurring only once. Sequenced sample: blood. The receptors originated from a woman between 40 and 55 years old in good health. Both conserved end residues are part of each CDR3. A D gene is named only where the DNA matches it firmly. The size entry is marked missing in some rows and otherwise reads once, few, many or a size class.

CDR3nt: TGCGCCAGCAGCTTGACGACAGGGAGCTCCTACAATGAGCAGTTCTTC; CDR3aa: CASSLTTGSSYNEQFF; abundance: few; v_gene: TRBV5-1; j_gene: TRBJ2-1; d_gene: TRBD1
CDR3nt: TGTGCCAGCAGCCCCCTGGCGGCGGGGGGGCACAATGAGCAGTTCTTC; CDR3aa: CASSPLAAGGHNEQFF; abundance: -; v_gene: TRBV9; j_gene: TRBJ2-1; d_gene: TRBD2
CDR3nt: TGTGCCAGCAGTTTCAAGGTTGTAGGAGGCGAGCAGTACTTC; CDR3aa: CASSFKVVGGEQYF; abundance: -; v_gene: TRBV28; j_gene: TRBJ2-7; d_gene: -
CDR3nt: TGCAGTGCAGAAGCGGGCCAAGAGACCCAGTACTTC; CDR3aa: CSAEAGQETQYF; abundance: few; v_gene: TRBV20-1; j_gene: TRBJ2-5; d_gene: -
CDR3nt: TGTGCCAGCAGTTCCGACAGGGGAAGCAGCTACACCTTC; CDR3aa: CASSSDRGSSYTF; abundance: -; v_gene: TRBV7-6; j_gene: TRBJ1-2; d_gene: TRBD1
CDR3nt: TGTGCCAGCAGCGGAGCATATGGGGAAAACATTCAGTACTTC; CDR3aa: CASSGAYGENIQYF; abundance: few; v_gene: TRBV9; j_gene: TRBJ2-4; d_gene: -
CDR3nt: TGCAGTGCTAGACCCGGGACAGGGGGATCCAATGAGCAGTACTTC; CDR3aa: CSARPGTGGSNEQYF; abundance: -; v_gene: TRBV20-1; j_gene: TRBJ2-7; d_gene: TRBD1
CDR3nt: TGTGCCAGCAGCCATAGCGTCCCGGGACAGGGGGCCGGGGACAATGAGCAGTTCTTC; CDR3aa: CASSHSVPGQGAGDNEQFF; abundance: -; v_gene: TRBV5-5; j_gene: TRBJ2-1; d_gene: TRBD1
CDR3nt: TGTGCCAGCCACGGGAGGGGGTTCTCCTACGAGCTGTACTTC; CDR3aa: CASHGRGFSYELYF; abundance: once; v_gene: TRBV28; j_gene: TRBJ2-4; d_gene: TRBD2
CDR3nt: TGCAGTGCTAGAAGGGGCAGGGGGTCCGGCTACTACGAGCAGTACTTC; CDR3aa: CSARRGRGSGYYEQYF; abundance: few; v_gene: TRBV20-1; j_gene: TRBJ2-7; d_gene: TRBD1
CDR3nt: TGCAGCGTTGTATTACGGGTCAGGGGCGAGTCAGCTTTCTTT; CDR3aa: CSVVLRVRGESAFF; abundance: -; v_gene: TRBV29-1; j_gene: TRBJ1-1; d_gene: -
CDR3nt: TGCAGTGCTAGAGATTTCCGGGGGCGGAACTCCTACGAGCAGTACTTC; CDR3aa: CSARDFRGRNSYEQYF; abundance: few; v_gene: TRBV20-1; j_gene: TRBJ2-7; d_gene: -
CDR3nt: TGTGCCAGCAGCCCTAATCCGACAGGGGGCAAGTCAAAGACCCAGTACTTC; CDR3aa: CASSPNPTGGKSKTQYF; abundance: many; v_gene: TRBV7-2; j_gene: TRBJ2-5; d_gene: TRBD1
CDR3nt: TGTGCCAGCAGCCCACAGGGGGGTCCGATGGAGCAGTACTTC; CDR3aa: CASSPQGGPMEQYF; abundance: -; v_gene: TRBV14; j_gene: TRBJ2-7; d_gene: TRBD1
CDR3nt: TGCAGCGTTGGTGGAGGAGTCTATGGCTACACCTTC; CDR3aa: CSVGGGVYGYTF; abundance: -; v_gene: TRBV29-1; j_gene: TRBJ1-2; d_gene: -
CDR3nt: TGCAGTGCACGAAGCGGAGGCGAGCAGTACTTC; CDR3aa: CSARSGGEQYF; abundance: few; v_gene: TRBV20-1; j_gene: TRBJ2-7; d_gene: -
CDR3nt: TGTGCCAGCAGTGAAATAGGCGGGGGGGCCTTCGAGCAGTTCTTC; CDR3aa: CASSEIGGGAFEQFF; abundance: -; v_gene: TRBV6-4; j_gene: TRBJ2-1; d_gene: TRBD2
CDR3nt: TGCAGTGCTAGAGATAAGCTTCATTCCCCGGAGACCCAGTACTTC; CDR3aa: CSARDKLHSPETQYF; abundance: few; v_gene: TRBV20-1; j_gene: TRBJ2-5; d_gene: -
CDR3nt: TGCAGTGCTAGAGTACTACGTCTTAGCACAGATACGCAGTATTTT; CDR3aa: CSARVLRLSTDTQYF; abundance: -; v_gene: TRBV20-1; j_gene: TRBJ2-3; d_gene: -
CDR3nt: TGTGCCAGCAGTAGGGGGACTAGCGGGGGTATTGAGCAGTTCTTC; CDR3aa: CASSRGTSGGIEQFF; abundance: few; v_gene: TRBV27; j_gene: TRBJ2-1; d_gene: TRBD2
CDR3nt: TGTGCCAGCAGCTTAGGTGGACTCAAGACTGAGCAGTTCTTC; CDR3aa: CASSLGGLKTEQFF; abundance: few; v_gene: TRBV7-9; j_gene: TRBJ2-1; d_gene: -
CDR3nt: TGTGCCAGCAGTTTTCACGGGCAGGGGTTCTCTGGGGCCAACGTCCTGACTTTC; CDR3aa: CASSFHGQGFSGANVLTF; abundance: -; v_gene: TRBV27; j_gene: TRBJ2-6; d_gene: -
CDR3nt: TGCAGCGTTGTAGGTCCGGGGGCCTCCTACAATGTGCAGTTCTTC; CDR3aa: CSVVGPGASYNVQFF; abundance: -; v_gene: TRBV29-1; j_gene: TRBJ2-1; d_gene: -
CDR3nt: TGCGCCAGCAGCGCCTACAGTTCGGGCTCTGGGGCCAACGTCCTGACTTTC; CDR3aa: CASSAYSSGSGANVLTF; abundance: few; v_gene: TRBV5-1; j_gene: TRBJ2-6; d_gene: -
CDR3nt: TGTGCCAGCAGCCCGGACGGTGGGGAGGGCTACACCTTC; CDR3aa: CASSPDGGEGYTF; abundance: -; v_gene: TRBV5-4; j_gene: TRBJ1-2; d_gene: -
CDR3nt: TGCGCCAGCAGTGACCAGCCCCGCTATGGCTACACCTTC; CDR3aa: CASSDQPRYGYTF; abundance: -; v_gene: TRBV10-2; j_gene: TRBJ1-2; d_gene: -
CDR3nt: TGCAGTGCTAGAGATGTCGAGGGGGCTAACTATGGCTACACCTTC; CDR3aa: CSARDVEGANYGYTF; abundance: -; v_gene: TRBV20-1; j_gene: TRBJ1-2; d_gene: -
CDR3nt: TGTGCCATCATGGCTAGCGGGGGACACAATGAGCAGTTCTTC; CDR3aa: CAIMASGGHNEQFF; abundance: few; v_gene: TRBV10-3; j_gene: TRBJ2-1; d_gene: TRBD2
CDR3nt: TGTGCCAGCAAGCGGGGGGCGTCAGATACGCAGTATTTT; CDR3aa: CASKRGASDTQYF; abundance: -; v_gene: TRBV6-2/TRBV6-3; j_gene: TRBJ2-3; d_gene: TRBD2
CDR3nt: TGCAGTGCTAGAGATCAAGGGGACAGCTATGGCTACACCTTC; CDR3aa: CSARDQGDSYGYTF; abundance: few; v_gene: TRBV20-1; j_gene: TRBJ1-2; d_gene: TRBD1
CDR3nt: TGTGCCAGCAGCCAACAACAATGGAGCACTGAAGCTTTCTTT; CDR3aa: CASSQQQWSTEAFF; abundance: -; v_gene: TRBV14; j_gene: TRBJ1-1; d_gene: -
CDR3nt: TGTGCCAGCAGCTCGGAGGCGGGGGAGGAGTATTTT; CDR3aa: CASSSEAGEEYF; abundance: few; v_gene: TRBV13; j_gene: TRBJ2-3; d_gene: TRBD2
CDR3nt: TGCAGTGCTAGAGATAGGCCCCTAGGGGATGTGTCCTACGAGCAGTACTTC; CDR3aa: CSARDRPLGDVSYEQYF; abundance: many; v_gene: TRBV20-1; j_gene: TRBJ2-7; d_gene: -
CDR3nt: TGTGCCAGCAGCCTAGTCAGGGGCTATGAGCAGTTCTTC; CDR3aa: CASSLVRGYEQFF; abundance: -; v_gene: TRBV14; j_gene: TRBJ2-1; d_gene: -
CDR3nt: TGCAGTGCTGGGGACCCTAGCCGATCGGGTGAGCAGTTCTTC; CDR3aa: CSAGDPSRSGEQFF; abundance: -; v_gene: TRBV20-1; j_gene: TRBJ2-1; d_gene: -
CDR3nt: TGTGCCAGCCTGGGGGAGACTGCCTTTCGAAGGGGGGCCAACGTCCTGACTTTC; CDR3aa: CASLGETAFRRGANVLTF; abundance: -; v_gene: TRBV7-2; j_gene: TRBJ2-6; d_gene: -
CDR3nt: TGTGCCAGCAGCGCTGCGCTCCGGGGGGAGACCCAGTACTTC; CDR3aa: CASSAALRGETQYF; abundance: -; v_gene: TRBV7-2; j_gene: TRBJ2-5; d_gene: -
CDR3nt: TGCGCCAGCAGAGCCCGGGTGGACTCCTACGAGCAGTACTTC; CDR3aa: CASRARVDSYEQYF; abundance: -; v_gene: TRBV10-1; j_gene: TRBJ2-7; d_gene: -
CDR3nt: TGCGCCAGCAGCTTGGGGGACGGGGCAAAAGAGACCCAGTACTTC; CDR3aa: CASSLGDGAKETQYF; abundance: -; v_gene: TRBV5-1; j_gene: TRBJ2-5; d_gene: -
CDR3nt: TGTGCCAGCAGCTTAGCGTATCAAGGTCAGCCCCAGCATTTT; CDR3aa: CASSLAYQGQPQHF; abundance: -; v_gene: TRBV7-2; j_gene: TRBJ1-5; d_gene: -
CDR3nt: TGCAGCGTTGATGGCAGGGGGAAGACCTATGGCTACACCTTC; CDR3aa: CSVDGRGKTYGYTF; abundance: -; v_gene: TRBV29-1; j_gene: TRBJ1-2; d_gene: TRBD1
CDR3nt: TGTGCCAGCAGCTCCCTACGGGCGGGGGGCACAGATACGCAGTATTTT; CDR3aa: CASSSLRAGGTDTQYF; abundance: -; v_gene: TRBV7-2; j_gene: TRBJ2-3; d_gene: TRBD2
CDR3nt: TGCAGTGCCTATCCCCAGGGTCACCACGAGCAGTACTTC; CDR3aa: CSAYPQGHHEQYF; abundance: few; v_gene: TRBV20-1; j_gene: TRBJ2-7; d_gene: -
CDR3nt: TGTGCCAGCAGTGAGGAACGACAGGGTAACAATGAGCAGTTCTTC; CDR3aa: CASSEERQGNNEQFF; abundance: -; v_gene: TRBV3-1; j_gene: TRBJ2-1; d_gene: TRBD1
CDR3nt: TGCGCCAGCAGCCAAGATTGGGGACTAGCGGGGGCCTTTGAGCAGTTCTTC; CDR3aa: CASSQDWGLAGAFEQFF; abundance: -; v_gene: TRBV4-3; j_gene: TRBJ2-1; d_gene: TRBD2
CDR3nt: TGTGCCAGCAGCCAAAACGCAGGAGATACGCAGTATTTT; CDR3aa: CASSQNAGDTQYF; abundance: -; v_gene: TRBV3-1; j_gene: TRBJ2-3; d_gene: -
CDR3nt: TGTGCCACCAGTGGGGACGGGGGAGGTCAGCCCCAGCATTTT; CDR3aa: CATSGDGGGQPQHF; abundance: -; v_gene: TRBV24-1; j_gene: TRBJ1-5; d_gene: -
CDR3nt: TGTGCCAGCAGCGTTCCGGGACAGGACCTAAGCTCTGGGGCCAACGTCCTGACTTTC; CDR3aa: CASSVPGQDLSSGANVLTF; abundance: -; v_gene: TRBV7-8; j_gene: TRBJ2-6; d_gene: TRBD1
CDR3nt: TGTGCCAGCCGGGGGGGACAGGGCCATAATTCACCCCTCCACTTT; CDR3aa: CASRGGQGHNSPLHF; abundance: -; v_gene: TRBV28; j_gene: TRBJ1-6; d_gene: TRBD1
CDR3nt: TGTGCCAGCAGTGACACCGGACAGGGGGAAAATGAGCAGTTCTTC; CDR3aa: CASSDTGQGENEQFF; abundance: -; v_gene: TRBV6-6; j_gene: TRBJ2-1; d_gene: TRBD1
CDR3nt: TGTGCCAGCAGACCGAGGACAGGGCTTACCGAGCAGTACTTC; CDR3aa: CASRPRTGLTEQYF; abundance: -; v_gene: TRBV28; j_gene: TRBJ2-7; d_gene: TRBD1
CDR3nt: TGTGCCAGCAGTGAAGGCCCCGGGACCTCCTACGAGCAGTACTTC; CDR3aa: CASSEGPGTSYEQYF; abundance: -; v_gene: TRBV6-1; j_gene: TRBJ2-7; d_gene: -
CDR3nt: TGTGCCAGCAGCAACCGGGACAGAAGCCCCAAAATCTACATTCAGTACTTC; CDR3aa: CASSNRDRSPKIYIQYF; abundance: few; v_gene: TRBV21-1; j_gene: TRBJ2-4; d_gene: -
CDR3nt: TGCGCCAGCAGCCAAGGAGCGGGAGCGGCTGAGACCCAGTACTTC; CDR3aa: CASSQGAGAAETQYF; abundance: many; v_gene: TRBV4-1; j_gene: TRBJ2-5; d_gene: TRBD2
CDR3nt: TGTGCCAGCAGCGTTAGCGGGGGGCATGAGCAGTTCTTC; CDR3aa: CASSVSGGHEQFF; abundance: -; v_gene: TRBV7-8; j_gene: TRBJ2-1; d_gene: TRBD2
CDR3nt: TGCAGCGTTGAAGAAGGCAGGGCCTACGAGCAGTACTTC; CDR3aa: CSVEEGRAYEQYF; abundance: -; v_gene: TRBV29-1; j_gene: TRBJ2-7; d_gene: -